The 5 T cell receptor beta chains below come from one sample, sequenced in a study of cytomegalovirus exposure and HLA in healthy donors. Some clones are missing from TCRdb's copy, which holds only in-frame ones; the method was immunoSEQ multiplex PCR. The sample has some 87,000 clones, roughly 96% seen once. Material: PBMCs. The receptors were gathered from a woman between 18 and 29 years old in good health and CMV-seronegative.

This CDR3 reads CASSTDRGNYEQYF. CDR3 bases: TGCGCCAGCAGCACGGACAGGGGTAATTACGAGCAGTACTTC. The chain combines TRBV5-1 with TRBJ2-7, with 9 bases fitting TRBD1. Germline V gives CDR1 SGHRS, CDR2 YFSETQ. This CDR3 has 14 residues. Trimming cost V 4 bases and J 4 bases; bases outside gene matches: 6.

This rearrangement joins TRBV10-1 to TRBJ2-7; the match to TRBD1 covers 9 bases. CDR1 and CDR2 from the germline V gene are WNHNN and SYGVQD (reference sequence). The V segment lost 3 bases and the J segment 5 bases; nucleotides outside the gene matches: 11. CDR3 length: 16 amino acids. This chain's CDR3 is CASSDSQGTGYDEQYF. CDR3 bases: TGCGCCAGCAGTGACTCCCAGGGGACAGGGTACGACGAGCAGTACTTC.

The V gene is TRBV4-2, the J gene TRBJ2-1; perhaps TRBD1 as D (6 bases). The ends were cut back, 2 bases at V and 0 bases at J, with 17 bases in the middle. The V gene's germline CDR1 is LGHNA and CDR2 YNFKEQ. The CDR3 is 18 residues long. The CDR3 region is CASSQREQGEGSYNEQFF. The CDR3 DNA reads as TGTGCCAGCAGCCAAAGGGAACAGGGAGAGGGCTCCTACAATGAGCAGTTCTTC.

In its sample, this clone was seen once. The V and J genes are TRBV7-9 and TRBJ1-1; D ambiguous. The CDR3 is 15 residues long. The germline gives CDR1 SEHNR, CDR2 FQNEAQ (reference sequence). V lost 0 bases and J 6 bases, leaving 14 bases between the germline ends. The CDR3 reads CASSLARSGVAEAFF. CDR3 DNA sequence: TGTGCCAGCAGCTTAGCCAGATCCGGGGTCGCTGAAGCTTTCTTT.

The chain carries TRBV7-6 and TRBJ2-7, with 8 bases identical to TRBD1. With V trimmed by 4 bases and J by 5 bases, 4 bases remained unmatched. The CDR3 is made up of 13 amino acids. Germline CDR1 and CDR2: SGHVS and FNYEAQ. In DNA form, the CDR3 reads TGTGCCAGCAGCTCGCTGACAGGGGACGAGCAGTACTTC. As protein: CASSSLTGDEQYF.